Presented here are 22 T cell receptor beta chains from one specimen sequenced in a study of a mutant IDH1 vaccine in newly diagnosed glioma. Described time point: week 23, last vaccination. One vaccine dose held 300 ug of mutant IDH1 20-mer peptide and came with topical imiquimod. These receptors have no known antigen. Using immunoSEQ multiplex PCR, the repertoire was profiled, and TCRdb retains in-frame clones only, with some absent. The sample contains 45,000 to 65,000 clones, about three quarters of which appear only once. The starting material was PBMCs, obtained from a glioma patient whose treatment included an IDH1 peptide vaccine. The receptors were sampled from a woman aged 40-49 years with glioma. Some clones in this sample may be carry-over from other donors' samples.

V usage is TRBV7-2 and J usage is TRBJ1-5; possibly TRBD1 for D (5 bases). The CDR3 is made up of 15 amino acids. CDR1 and CDR2 from the germline V gene are SGHTA and FQGNSA. With 0 bases removed from V and 3 bases from J, the gap between germline ends came to 9 bases. The CDR3: CASSLAAGNNQPQHF. CDR3 sequence (DNA): TGTGCCAGCAGCTTAGCTGCAGGGAACAATCAGCCCCAGCATTTT.

The chain employs TRBV6-5 and TRBJ1-2; D not certain. Germline-derived CDR1 and CDR2 are MNHEY and SVGAGI. CDR3 length equals 13 residues. The germline V and J ends were trimmed by 4 bases and 8 bases, with 14 bases remaining between them. CDR3 nucleotides: TGTGCCAGCAGTTCCCGAGGCCTACCGGGCTACACCTTC. The encoded protein is CASSSRGLPGYTF.

The chain carries TRBV7-2 and TRBJ1-2, with D perhaps matching TRBD1 (5 bases). Germline values: CDR1 SGHTA, CDR2 FQGNSA. The CDR3 length is 15 residues. V was cut by 1 base and J by 1 base, with 10 bases left in between. CDR3 nucleotides: TGTGCCAGCAGCTTAGGGGGGGTTAATAACTATGGCTACACCTTC. This sequence encodes CASSLGGVNNYGYTF. Full variable domain (missing parts from reference TRBV7-2 and TRBJ1-2): GAGVSQSPSNKVTEKGKDVELRCDPISGHTALYWYRQSLGQGLEFLIYFQGNSAPDKSGLPSDRFSAERTGGSVSTLTIQRTQQEDSAVYLCASSLGGVNNYGYTFGSGTRLTVV.

The chain employs TRBV10-3 and TRBJ1-2; a possible D gene is TRBD1 (5 bases). With 9 bases removed from V and 0 bases from J, the gap between germline ends came to 11 bases. CDR1 and CDR2 from the germline V gene are ENHRY and SYGVKD. The CDR3 spans 13 residues. CDR3 sequence: CAIGADPNYGYTF. For the CDR3, the DNA is TGTGCCATAGGGGCAGACCCTAACTATGGCTACACCTTC.

The genes are TRBV4-1 and TRBJ2-3; 12 nucleotides align to TRBD2. Germline V gene sequence: CDR1 MGHRA, CDR2 YSYEKL. The length of the CDR3 is 16 residues. J lost 4 bases, V lost 3 bases, and 5 bases had no gene match. CDR3 protein: CASSHPPSGGADTQYF. CDR3 bases: TGCGCCAGCAGCCACCCGCCTAGCGGGGGGGCAGATACGCAGTATTTT.

The chain combines TRBV5-6 with TRBJ2-1; TRBD2 aligns across 10 bases. Germline CDR1 is SGHDT and CDR2 is YYEEEE. This CDR3 comprises 14 residues. The junction had 7 bases not matched to a gene; V was cut back by 3 bases and J by 10 bases. CDR3 nucleotides: TGTGCCAGCAGCTGGGAGCGGGGGGGCCGAGAGCAGTTCTTC. The encoded protein is CASSWERGGREQFF. The whole variable domain, filled in from reference TRBV5-6 and TRBJ2-1, reads DAGVTQSPTHLIKTRGQQVTLRCSPKSGHDTVSWYQQALGQGPQFIFQYYEEEERQRGNFPDRFSGHQFPNYSSELNVNALLLGDSALYLCASSWERGGREQFFGPGTRLTVL.

The chain employs TRBV30 and TRBJ1-1, with 8 bases aligning to TRBD1. In germline, CDR1 is GTSNPN, CDR2 SVGIG (reference sequence). V was clipped by 0 bases and J by 5 bases; unmatched bases: 5. The CDR3 consists of 14 residues. CDR3: CAWSVEQGETEAFF. CDR3 sequence (DNA): TGTGCCTGGAGTGTAGAACAGGGGGAGACTGAAGCTTTCTTT.

V is TRBV7-9 and J is TRBJ2-5; D not resolved. CDR3 length equals 14 residues. CDR1 and CDR2 from the germline V gene are SEHNR and FQNEAQ (reference sequence). Trimming shortened V by 5 bases and J by 5 bases, and 15 bases separated the two germline ends. The CDR3 DNA follows: TGTGCCAGCAGCCAAAGCGAAGGGTGGGAGACCCAGTACTTC. The encoded protein is CASSQSEGWETQYF.

The genes are TRBV25-1 and TRBJ2-3; D is unresolved. Germline V gene lookup returns CDR1 MGHDK and CDR2 SYGVNS. Trimming took off 3 bases at V and 4 bases at J, with 11 bases between the two ends. The CDR3 spans 14 residues. DNA for the CDR3: TGTGCCAGCAGTGACGAATTAACGGCAGATACGCAGTATTTT. This gives the protein CASSDELTADTQYF. Based on the CDR3 plus reference TRBV25-1 and TRBJ2-3, the full variable domain is EADIYQTPRYLVIGTGKKITLECSQTMGHDKMYWYQQDPGMELHLIHYSYGVNSTEKGDLSSESTVSRIRTEHFPLTLESARPSHTSQYLCASSDELTADTQYFGPGTRLTVL.

This rearrangement joins TRBV18 to TRBJ2-7, with a possible D match to TRBD1 (6 bases). Germline V gives CDR1 KGHSH, CDR2 LQKENI. The CDR3 length is 13 residues. Between the trimmed V and J ends, which lost 3 bases and 3 bases, there was a span of 9 bases. CDR3 DNA: TGTGCCAGCTCACCGGGACATCTCTACGAGCAGTACTTC. Amino acid sequence: CASSPGHLYEQYF. Together with reference TRBV18 and TRBJ2-7, the CDR3 gives the full variable domain: NAGVMQNPRHLVRRRGQEARLRCSPMKGHSHVYWYRQLPEEGLKFMVYLQKENIIDESGMPKERFSAEFPKEGPSILRIQQVVRGDSAAYFCASSPGHLYEQYFGPGTRLTVT.

The chain links TRBV7-2 to TRBJ1-1; D is possibly TRBD1 (5 bases). V was pared by 1 base and J by 10 bases, with 25 bases between. This CDR3 spans 17 amino acids. Germline CDR1 is SGHTA and CDR2 is FQGNSA. CDR3 coding DNA: TGTGCCAGCAGCTTAGTCCTGACAGCCCCGCGATCCCCAAGAGCTTTCTTT. Its translation is CASSLVLTAPRSPRAFF.

This sequence joins TRBV7-9 and TRBJ2-7; no definite D call. With 5 bases removed from V and 2 bases from J, the gap between germline ends came to 10 bases. From germline, CDR1 is SEHNR and CDR2 FQNEAQ (reference sequence). This CDR3 spans 13 amino acids. In DNA form, the CDR3 reads TGTGCCAGCAGCCCTGGCCTTACCTACGAGCAGTACTTC. Encoded protein: CASSPGLTYEQYF.

CDR3 coding DNA: TGTGCCAGCAGTGGGAGTCCCGGGACAGGGGGAGGAGATACGCAGTATTTT. Translated: CASSGSPGTGGGDTQYF. The gene calls are TRBV25-1 and TRBJ2-3; 11 nucleotides line up with TRBD1. The CDR3 covers 17 residues. CDR1 and CDR2 (germline): MGHDK, SYGVNS. V gave up 4 bases and J gave up 5 bases; unmatched junction bases: 11.

V usage is TRBV6-6 and J usage is TRBJ2-3, with 14 bases lining up with TRBD2. This CDR3 contains 15 residues. Trimming at V came to 6 bases and at J to 4 bases, leaving 3 bases not matched to a gene. The germline V gene encodes CDR1 MNHNY and CDR2 SVGAGI (reference sequence). In nucleotides, the CDR3 is TGTGCCAGCAGCCCGGGACTAGCGGGGGCAGATACGCAGTATTTT. Its translation is CASSPGLAGADTQYF.

The DNA of the CDR3 is TGCAGCACCCGCGGGGGGGGTTCCTCCTACGAGCAGTACTTC. Encoded protein: CSTRGGGSSYEQYF. The chain couples TRBV29-1 to TRBJ2-5; 9 bases line up with TRBD2. The DNA end favors TRBJ2-7, so the J call may be wrong. Germline CDR1 SQVTM, CDR2 ANQGSEA. CDR3 length: 14 amino acids.

As DNA, the CDR3 is TGCGCCAGCAGCCAAGATTGGTTCGGGGGGGGGACCACAGATACGCAGTATTTT. This codes for CASSQDWFGGGTTDTQYF. V gene TRBV4-3 combines with J gene TRBJ2-3; 8 bases agree with TRBD2. Germline V CDR1 and CDR2: LGHNA, YSLEER. With V trimmed by 0 bases and J by 2 bases, 10 bases remained unmatched. The CDR3 runs 18 residues.

V gene TRBV19 combines with J gene TRBJ1-2, with a possible D match to TRBD1 (6 bases). Germline V gene data show CDR1 as LNHDA and CDR2 as SQIVND (reference sequence). CDR3 length: 13 amino acids. V shed 6 bases and J shed 4 bases, with 12 bases lying between them. The CDR3 nucleotides are TGTGCCAGTAGGGCGGACAGTACCTATGGCTACACCTTC. It translates to CASRADSTYGYTF.

V usage is TRBV27 and J usage is TRBJ2-7; 8 bases align to TRBD1. The length of the CDR3 is 17 residues. Losses at the gene ends were 2 bases for V and 5 bases for J; bases not matched to a gene: 14. Germline loops: CDR1 MNHEY, CDR2 SMNVEV (reference sequence). The CDR3 bases are TGTGCCAGCAGTTTACGGGCGGCAGGGGGCTACGACGACGAGCAGTACTTC. It encodes CASSLRAAGGYDDEQYF.

The J gene is TRBJ2-2, the V gene TRBV5-1; D is undetermined. The V gene lost 6 bases and the J gene lost 1 base, with 10 bases spanning the gap. The CDR3 length is 14 residues. In germline, CDR1 is SGHRS, CDR2 YFSETQ. CDR3 DNA: TGCGCCAGCACCCCCCCGCGGAACACCGGGGAGCTGTTTTTT. Protein product: CASTPPRNTGELFF.

The gene calls are TRBV13 and TRBJ1-2; 10 positions agree with TRBD1. The CDR3 sequence is 18 residues long. Germline V gene sequence: CDR1 PRHDT, CDR2 FYEKMQ (reference sequence). Germline trimming cut 1 base from V and 3 bases from J; bases unmatched to any gene: 11. The chain's CDR3 is CASSLAPTTGGAHYGYTF. The CDR3 DNA reads TGTGCCAGCAGCTTAGCCCCCACGACAGGGGGCGCTCACTATGGCTACACCTTC.

The CDR3 spells CASSDPSWGTDTQYF. The CDR3 DNA sequence: TGCGCCAGCAGTGACCCCTCTTGGGGGACAGATACGCAGTATTTT. This rearrangement joins TRBV10-2 to TRBJ2-3; tentatively, D is TRBD1 or TRBD2 (5 bases each). V was cut by 3 bases and J by 3 bases, with 13 bases left in between. This CDR3 is 15 amino acids long. The germline V gene has CDR1 WSHSY and CDR2 SAAADI.

This CDR3 is CASSSIAGAQSYEQYF. CDR3 bases: TGTGCCAGCAGCTCAATAGCGGGGGCCCAGTCCTACGAGCAGTACTTC. The chain links TRBV5-6 to TRBJ2-7, with 9 bases aligning to TRBD2. The ends lost 3 bases at V and 1 base at J; junction bases unmatched: 8. The germline V gene has CDR1 SGHDT and CDR2 YYEEEE. This CDR3 is 16 amino acids long.